This T cell receptor beta chain was recovered during a study of shared clonotypes between healthy human individuals. Study-level information: Ranging from 18 to 49 in age, donors were a couple of women and three men. Study conclusions and caveats: Represented diversity, genetic and exposure-history alike, was limited by few donors. Measured sharing among donors was expected to vary with sequencing depth.

As for this clone: Antigen unknown.

Method: immunoSEQ multiplex PCR; TCRdb's copy keeps in-frame clones and lacks some. The sample yields more than 400,000 clones, around four fifths seen once. V lost 1 base, J lost 0 bases, and 4 bases lay in between. Germline assignment: CDR1 SGHRS and CDR2 YFSETQ. The CDR3 is made up of 13 amino acids. Source material: PBMCs. The rearrangement links TRBV5-1 to TRBJ1-1; no definite D call. This receptor was obtained from a woman aged 40 to 55 in good health. Some clones in this sample may be carry-over from other donors' samples. The CDR3 sequence: CASSLRLNTEAFF. CDR3 coding DNA: TGCGCCAGCAGCTTGAGGCTGAACACTGAAGCTTTCTTT.